This T cell receptor beta chain came from a study of regulatory T cells in long-lasting Graves disease (TCRdb year 2021). Notes on the research overall: In the newly diagnosed Graves' disease group, patients had been taking antithyroid drugs for less than 3 months. TCR sequencing covered around 13 persistent and 20 newly diagnosed Graves' disease patients, some 33 samples in total. The study was registered as a clinical trial and conducted in China. Patients with persistent Graves' disease were compared with patients with newly diagnosed Graves' disease using TCR sequencing and RNA sequencing of peripheral blood.

Library generation was performed with multiplex PCR. TCRdb shows the sequencer as Illumina HiSeq 4000. iRepertoire HTBI primers and Arm-PCR amplification of CDR3 regions were used to construct TCR beta libraries. Before sequencing, the PCR products underwent gel purification. Turning to the authors' computational methods: A total of under 80 TRBV and some 15 TRBJ segments were identified across samples and were used for gene usage analysis of CDR3 amino acid clonotypes. COPE and FqMerger were used to merge the filtered high-quality paired reads into contigs. BLAST was used to align contigs to IMGT TRBV, TRBD and TRBJ reference genes, with CDR3 defined following IMGT. Any clonotype with a frequency above 0.1% was classified as a highly expanded clone. Shannon entropy served as the measure of repertoire diversity, while the Gini coefficient captured V-J evenness. A clonotype found in more than one individual was treated as public. TCRdb redid the processing of the public reads, applying fastp at Q25 and MiXCR, and retained in-frame beta chains. Rows are unified per CDR3 protein, each entry keeping the most common DNA and genes. TCRdb's processing, not the authors' own work, is the source of the V and J calls. The sample data list 500,000 or so distinct CDR3 sequences, and 15% to 20% of these were observed just once. Roughly 25% of the sample comes from the top ten.

Overall study results and their limits: Lower TCR Shannon entropy and fewer highly expanded clones were observed in persistent Graves' disease patients than in newly diagnosed patients, which suggested clonal expansion. More public clonotypes were shared among persistent patients (2,741) than among newly diagnosed patients (more than 950). The authors noted that the small sample size was a limitation that may lower accuracy. Peripheral blood alone was examined, since thyroid tissue, which constituted the primary lesion, could not be accessed. Only the TCR beta chain was sequenced and analyzed. Persistent disease showed preferential use of TRBV28, TRBJ1-2 and TRBJ2-5, whereas newly diagnosed disease favored TRBV20-1 and TRBJ2-1.

At least ten counts were recorded for this clonotype. What this receptor recognizes is not known. No base qualities exist here, and no much larger clone lies one base off it. The intended sense of this specimen's time point label: newly diagnosed GD, antithyroid drugs for less than 3 months. For both TCR sequencing and RNA sequencing, RNA was extracted from PBMCs using TRIzol. Graves' disease was diagnosed according to American Thyroid Association guidelines. The patients came from an endocrinology department in Xi'an, China. Each patient gave 7 to 9.5 milliliters of peripheral blood, collected in an EDTA anticoagulant tube. Ficoll Paque Plus density gradient separation was used to isolate PBMCs, and no further T cell sorting was performed. An Agilent 2100 Bioanalyzer and agarose gel were used to assess RNA quality, and a NanoDrop 2000 was used to measure RNA concentration. Cut back by 6 bases and 1 base, the V and J ends lie 9 bases apart. The germline V gene provides CDR1 MNHNS and CDR2 SASEGT. From the cysteine up to the phenylalanine, the CDR3 has a length of 14 residues. The only DNA kept is the CDR3, 42 bases in frame from the first base.

This same sample was also part of a study on T cells in Graves' hyperthyroidism and ophthalmopathy. Drawing on the second study: A patient counted as having stable Graves' hyperthyroidism if no progression to ophthalmopathy occurred over 18 months of follow-up. Hyperthyroidism patients were newly diagnosed, with disease duration under 2 months, and aged 18 to 65 years. The study excluded patients with uncontrolled infections, other autoimmune diseases, pregnancy or lactation. Diagnoses were established on the basis of clinical symptoms, serum thyroxine and TRAb, thyroid ultrasound, and orbital computed tomography. The first round of RT-PCR for the TCR CDR3 was performed with the HTBI primer set and the Qiagen OneStep RT-PCR kit. Blood samples also contained most of the expanded thyroid clonotypes (frequency above 0.001), which suggests that blood repertoires may reflect thyroid immune responses. A 13 V-J signature model separated ophthalmopathy from stable hyperthyroidism, with around 91% sensitivity and just under 84% specificity in cross-validation and 80%/75% in testing. In validation, the model predicted progression to ophthalmopathy with over 65% sensitivity and 72% to 75% specificity, a median of roughly seven months before onset. To identify TCR V-J signatures that set the groups apart, the researchers used a discovery cohort of about a hundred patients, made up of 43 with Graves' ophthalmopathy and 57 with stable Graves' hyperthyroidism. Prospective prediction of ophthalmopathy was tested in an independent validation cohort of 18 to 20 hyperthyroidism patients and approximately 17 patients who later progressed to ophthalmopathy. For training and testing, the 80 to 100 patients in the discovery cohort were randomly divided in a 7:3 ratio. In addition, the study compared T-cell repertoires in thyroid tissue and in blood from about six Graves' hyperthyroidism patients. Following sampling, methimazole starting at 30 mg daily was given to hyperthyroidism patients, and high-dose intravenous methylprednisolone was given to ophthalmopathy patients. The libraries were constructed in a second round of multiplex PCR and then size-selected and purified. Sequencing of the libraries was done on an Illumina HiSeq2000 using paired-end 100 bp reads. SOAPnuke was used to process the raw data, removing reads that contained adapters or uncalled bases, had a mean Phred below 15, or lacked an exact match to the constant primer or identifier. High-quality paired reads were merged with COPE v1.2.5, and unique nucleotide sequences were defined as clonotypes. MiTCR v1.1 was used to align the clonotypes against IMGT TRBV, TRBD and TRBJ reference segments. The analysis was restricted to V-J combinations with a frequency above 0.0001, which together covered around 99% of the repertoires. A TCS score was defined as the ratio of F50 (clonal expansion) to E x V (chaos), with BLOSUM62-based TCRdist applied between CDR3 peptides within each V-J. Welch's t-statistics and random forest reduced around 510 V-J features to around 14, which were used in a naive Bayes classifier (R e1071). Sample size was not statistically predetermined, and investigators were not blinded to group allocation. The paper describes TCR Vbeta CDR3 sequencing of roughly 130 peripheral blood samples, made up of 43 ophthalmopathy patients, over 70 hyperthyroidism patients and roughly 17 progressor patients.

The receptor chain draws on TRBV6-1 and TRBJ1-4; a confident D gene designation cannot be given. This TCR was recovered from a woman aged 35-65 years with Graves disease. Donor details come from another sample of the same person, matched by shared clones. The sequencing used peripheral blood mononuclear cells (PBMCs), collected at new diagnosis, from a patient treated with antithyroid drugs. In nucleotides, the sequence is TGTGCCAGCAGCCTCAGGCGAACTAATGAAAAACTGTTTTTT. Translated, this gives CASSLRRTNEKLFF.